This is a list of T cell receptor beta chains from one sample in a study of cytomegalovirus exposure and HLA in healthy donors. Data came from immunoSEQ multiplex PCR; TCRdb stores just in-frame clones and leaves some out. The sample has roughly 150,000 clones, 85% to 95% seen once. Sequencing used PBMCs. These TCRs come from a man aged 18 to 29 in good health and CMV-seropositive. CDR3s include the opening cysteine and the closing phenylalanine or tryptophan. A D gene is named only where the DNA matches it firmly. The size of a clone is reported for some rows only, either as once, few or many, or as a class for expanded clones.

d_gene: TRBD2; abundance: NA; v_gene: TRBV27; j_gene: TRBJ2-3; CDR3aa: CASSPGTSPKYF; CDR3nt: TGTGCCAGCAGTCCGGGGACTAGCCCTAAGTATTTT
d_gene: TRBD1; abundance: NA; v_gene: TRBV15; j_gene: TRBJ2-3; CDR3aa: CATSILPGQVTDTQYF; CDR3nt: TGTGCCACCAGCATACTTCCGGGACAGGTCACAGATACGCAGTATTTT
d_gene: NA; abundance: NA; v_gene: TRBV10-3; j_gene: TRBJ2-3; CDR3aa: CAISDIDTQYF; CDR3nt: TGTGCCATCAGTGACATAGATACGCAGTATTTT
d_gene: NA; abundance: NA; v_gene: TRBV19; j_gene: TRBJ1-2; CDR3aa: CASSDPPGHMVYTF; CDR3nt: TGTGCCAGTAGCGATCCCCCAGGACATATGGTCTACACCTTC
d_gene: TRBD1; abundance: once; v_gene: TRBV5-4; j_gene: TRBJ2-2; CDR3aa: CASSPTGGQNTGELFF; CDR3nt: TGTGCCAGCAGCCCGACAGGGGGACAGAACACCGGGGAGCTGTTTTTT
d_gene: NA; abundance: NA; v_gene: TRBV11-3; j_gene: TRBJ2-7; CDR3aa: CASSLQGSYEQYF; CDR3nt: TGTGCCAGCAGCTTACAGGGATCTTACGAGCAGTACTTC
d_gene: TRBD1; abundance: NA; v_gene: TRBV15; j_gene: TRBJ2-2; CDR3aa: CATSRRDRSTGELFF; CDR3nt: TGTGCCACCAGCAGGAGGGACAGAAGCACCGGGGAGCTGTTTTTT
d_gene: TRBD1; abundance: NA; v_gene: TRBV5-6; j_gene: TRBJ1-2; CDR3aa: CASSYRGQPYGYTF; CDR3nt: TGTGCCAGCAGTTATCGGGGACAGCCCTATGGCTACACCTTC
d_gene: NA; abundance: NA; v_gene: TRBV6-5; j_gene: TRBJ2-3; CDR3aa: CASSPSYITDTQYF; CDR3nt: TGTGCCAGCAGTCCTTCCTATATCACAGATACGCAGTATTTT
d_gene: TRBD1; abundance: NA; v_gene: TRBV13; j_gene: TRBJ1-1; CDR3aa: CASSPRDRNTEAFF; CDR3nt: TGTGCCAGCAGCCCCCGGGACAGGAACACTGAAGCTTTCTTT
d_gene: NA; abundance: NA; v_gene: TRBV5-1; j_gene: TRBJ2-7; CDR3aa: CASSLVGRDSYEQYF; CDR3nt: TGCGCCAGCAGCTTGGTCGGACGGGACTCCTACGAGCAGTACTTC
d_gene: NA; abundance: NA; v_gene: TRBV6-5; j_gene: TRBJ1-1; CDR3aa: CASKFGVGNTEAFF; CDR3nt: TGTGCCAGCAAGTTCGGGGTGGGGAACACTGAAGCTTTCTTT
d_gene: TRBD2; abundance: NA; v_gene: TRBV28; j_gene: TRBJ2-5; CDR3aa: CASSTTSGRTSLQETQYF; CDR3nt: TGTGCCAGCAGCACTACTAGCGGGAGGACCTCACTCCAAGAGACCCAGTACTTC
d_gene: NA; abundance: NA; v_gene: TRBV7-6; j_gene: TRBJ1-1; CDR3aa: CASSASWGRGNTEAFF; CDR3nt: TGTGCCAGCAGCGCGTCTTGGGGGCGCGGGAACACTGAAGCTTTCTTT
d_gene: NA; abundance: NA; v_gene: TRBV7-7; j_gene: TRBJ2-7; CDR3aa: CASSLGREHYEQYF; CDR3nt: TGTGCCAGCAGCTTGGGTCGGGAGCACTACGAGCAGTACTTC
d_gene: TRBD1; abundance: NA; v_gene: TRBV9; j_gene: TRBJ2-1; CDR3aa: CASSGWDSNNEQFF; CDR3nt: TGTGCCAGCAGCGGTTGGGACAGTAACAATGAGCAGTTCTTC